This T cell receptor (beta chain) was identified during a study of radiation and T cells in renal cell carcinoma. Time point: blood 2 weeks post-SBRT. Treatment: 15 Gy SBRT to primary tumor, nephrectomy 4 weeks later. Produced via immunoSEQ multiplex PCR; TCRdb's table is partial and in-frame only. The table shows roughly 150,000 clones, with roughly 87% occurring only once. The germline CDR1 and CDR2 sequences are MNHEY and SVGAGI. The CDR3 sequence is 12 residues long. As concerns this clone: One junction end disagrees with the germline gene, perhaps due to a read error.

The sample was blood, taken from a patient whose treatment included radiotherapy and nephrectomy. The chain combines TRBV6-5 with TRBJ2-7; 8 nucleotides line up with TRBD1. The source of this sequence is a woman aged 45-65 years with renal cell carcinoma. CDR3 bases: TGTGCCAGCAGTACCGGGACAGGACCTGCCCGCTTC. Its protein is CASSTGTGPARF.